One sample yielded the 32 T cell receptor beta chains listed below, sequenced in a study of OX40 agonist ivuxolimab in advanced cancers. TCRdb's copy holds only in-frame clones and misses some; the assay was immunoSEQ multiplex PCR. Seen here are under 50,000 clones, roughly 86% observed once, and the top ten hold about 15%. The input for sequencing was CD4+ or CD8+ T cells sorted from blood, taken in a trial of the OX40 agonist ivuxolimab. These receptors all come from an adult with an advanced solid tumor such as melanoma, head and neck, liver or kidney cancer.

The chain employs TRBV20-1 and TRBJ2-7; TRBD1 aligns across 8 bases. Germline trimming cut 5 bases from V and 6 bases from J; bases unmatched to any gene: 3. The CDR3 has 11 residues. In germline, CDR1 is DFQATT, CDR2 SNEGSKA (reference sequence). CDR3: CSAWTGTEQYV. The CDR3 region has the DNA TGCAGTGCTTGGACAGGGACCGAGCAGTACGTC.

The chain carries TRBV18 and TRBJ1-1, with 8 bases fitting TRBD1. The V gene end was trimmed by 3 bases and the J gene end by 3 bases; junction bases not matched to a gene: 9. The CDR3 extends over 16 amino acids. Germline CDR1 KGHSH, CDR2 LQKENI. The CDR3 reads CASSPGQGMGYTEAFF. CDR3 in DNA: TGTGCCAGCTCACCCGGACAGGGAATGGGATACACTGAAGCTTTCTTT. Together with reference TRBV18 and TRBJ1-1, the CDR3 gives the full variable domain: NAGVMQNPRHLVRRRGQEARLRCSPMKGHSHVYWYRQLPEEGLKFMVYLQKENIIDESGMPKERFSAEFPKEGPSILRIQQVVRGDSAAYFCASSPGQGMGYTEAFFGQGTRLTVV.

The chain has TRBV21-1 and TRBJ1-6; the table assigns TRBD1, which was not confirmed against the DNA. TRBV21-1 is deemed a pseudogene. The CDR3 consists of 17 residues. CDR3 region: CASSKDDRAYYNSPLHF. CDR3 sequence (DNA): TGTGCCAGCAGCAAAGACGACAGGGCCTACTATAATTCACCCCTCCACTTT.

The chain recombines TRBV23-1 with TRBJ2-7; 11 bases line up with TRBD1. TRBV23-1 counts as an open reading frame of uncertain function. With V trimmed by 2 bases and J by 1 base, 13 bases remained unmatched. The CDR3 is 19 amino acids. The CDR3 here is CASSQLGTGGSIRSYEQYV. DNA for the CDR3: TGCGCCAGCAGTCAACTGGGGACAGGGGGTTCGATAAGGTCCTACGAGCAGTACGTC.

This clone is a singleton in its sample. For the CDR3, the DNA is TGTGCCAGCAGTTTAATGACGGAAGGGAATGAGCAGTTCTTC. Translation: CASSLMTEGNEQFF. The rearrangement joins TRBV28 to TRBJ2-1; D unresolved. The CDR3 has 14 amino acids. The V end was cut by 2 bases, the J end by 7 bases, with 12 bases between. Germline V lookup: CDR1 MDHEN, CDR2 SYDVKM.

The rearrangement links TRBV7-9 to TRBJ2-1, with TRBD2 as a possible D gene (5 bases). From germline, CDR1 is SEHNR and CDR2 FQNEAQ (reference sequence). This CDR3 comprises 14 residues. Trimming took 5 bases from V and 7 from J, leaving 15 bases between them. CDR3 sequence (DNA): TGTGCCAGCAGCCCAAGTTTACTAGGTAATGAGCAGTTCTTC. As protein: CASSPSLLGNEQFF.

The J gene is TRBJ1-5, the V gene TRBV30; D remains unclear. V lost 0 bases and J 6 bases, leaving 9 bases between the germline ends. The germline CDR1 and CDR2 sequences are GTSNPN and SVGIG (reference sequence). The CDR3 is made up of 13 amino acids. CDR3 amino acids: CAWSVDYGQPQHF. In DNA form, the CDR3 reads TGTGCCTGGAGTGTAGACTACGGTCAGCCCCAGCATTTT. Filled out from reference TRBV30 and TRBJ1-5, the complete variable domain reads SQTIHQWPATLVQPVGSPLSLECTVEGTSNPNLYWYRQAAGRGLQLLFYSVGIGQISSEVPQNLSASRPQDRQFILSSKKLLLSDSGFYLCAWSVDYGQPQHFGDGTRLSIL.

In nucleotides, the CDR3 is TGTGCCAGCAGTTTTACTAGCGGGAGTAGGGAAGGCGAGCAGTACTTC. It codes for CASSFTSGSREGEQYF. This chain connects TRBV28 to TRBJ2-7, with 11 bases identical to TRBD2. The CDR3 is made up of 16 amino acids. Germline V CDR1 and CDR2: MDHEN, SYDVKM. J was trimmed by 6 bases and V by 3 bases; bases with no gene match: 10.

In this sample, this clone turned up a few times. The chain carries TRBV7-2 and TRBJ2-1; possible D gene TRBD2, 6 bases. V lost 3 bases and J 5 bases, leaving 8 bases between the germline ends. CDR1 is SGHTA, CDR2 FQGNSA, per germline. The CDR3 length is 13 residues. The CDR3 loop reads CASSLTGDNEQFF. The CDR3 bases are TGTGCCAGCAGCTTGACGGGGGACAATGAGCAGTTCTTC.

The rearrangement joins TRBV2 to TRBJ1-1, with D uncertain. Trimming took off 4 bases at V and 1 base at J, with 7 bases between the two ends. The germline CDR1 and CDR2 sequences are SNHLY and FYNNEI. The CDR3 spans 13 residues. CDR3 residues: CASSATGNTEAFF. The CDR3 DNA reads as TGTGCCAGCAGTGCGACGGGGAACACTGAAGCTTTCTTT. The entire variable domain, with the rest obtained from reference TRBV2 and TRBJ1-1, is as follows: EPEVTQTPSHQVTQMGQEVILRCVPISNHLYFYWYRQILGQKVEFLVSFYNNEISEKSEIFDDQFSVERPDGSNFTLKIRSTKLEDSAMYFCASSATGNTEAFFGQGTRLTVV.

V and J are TRBV4-1 and TRBJ2-1; the match to TRBD2 covers 7 bases. V was pared by 0 bases and J by 3 bases, with 8 bases of the junction left unmatched. This CDR3 region has 17 residues. CDR1 and CDR2 (germline): MGHRA, YSYEKL. For the CDR3, the DNA is TGCGCCAGCAGCCAAGATCCCGGGACTACCGACTACAATGAGCAGTTCTTC. This gives the protein CASSQDPGTTDYNEQFF.

This rearrangement joins TRBV5-4 to TRBJ1-1; no definite D call. V was clipped by 4 bases and J by 5 bases, with 15 bases between them. The CDR3 has 14 amino acids. Germline V lookup: CDR1 SGHNT, CDR2 YYREEE (reference sequence). CDR3 residues: CASSLDRLLTEAFF. The CDR3 bases are TGTGCCAGCAGCCTGGATCGGCTACTGACTGAAGCTTTCTTT. The full variable domain, rest sourced from reference TRBV5-4 and TRBJ1-1, is ETGVTQSPTHLIKTRGQQVTLRCSSQSGHNTVSWYQQALGQGPQFIFQYYREEENGRGNFPPRFSGLQFPNYSSELNVNALELDDSALYLCASSLDRLLTEAFFGQGTRLTVV.

This sequence joins TRBV5-4 and TRBJ1-1; D is unclear. V lost 4 bases and J 1 base, leaving 8 bases between the germline ends. The germline gives CDR1 SGHNT, CDR2 YYREEE (reference sequence). CDR3 size: 13 residues. DNA of the CDR3: TGTGCCAGCAGCCGGACTGAGAACACTGAAGCTTTCTTT. Protein sequence: CASSRTENTEAFF. Using reference TRBV5-4 and TRBJ1-1 for the parts outside the CDR3, the full variable domain is ETGVTQSPTHLIKTRGQQVTLRCSSQSGHNTVSWYQQALGQGPQFIFQYYREEENGRGNFPPRFSGLQFPNYSSELNVNALELDDSALYLCASSRTENTEAFFGQGTRLTVV.

J is TRBJ2-1 and V is TRBV4-1; no firm D call. Germline V gene data show CDR1 as MGHRA and CDR2 as YSYEKL. The CDR3 is made up of 12 amino acids. V shed 0 bases and J shed 8 bases, with 5 bases lying between them. The CDR3 DNA reads as TGCGCCAGCAGCCAAGAGGTCGATGAGCAGTTCTTC. This codes for CASSQEVDEQFF.

The genes are TRBV11-2 and TRBJ2-5; unclear D gene. Germline CDR1 SGHAT, CDR2 FQNNGV. Trimming left V 0 bases short and J 1 base short, with 9 bases between. This CDR3 is 15 amino acids long. DNA of the CDR3: TGTGCCAGCAGCTTAGAGGCCGGTTCCCAAGAGACCCAGTACTTC. It is translated as CASSLEAGSQETQYF.

The chain is built from TRBV5-4 and TRBJ2-7; TRBD2 matches at 10 bases. V was pared by 1 base and J by 2 bases, with 6 bases of the junction left unmatched. The CDR3 is 16 residues long. Germline V gene lookup returns CDR1 SGHNT and CDR2 YYREEE (reference sequence). CDR3 amino acids: CASSLLAGAFTYEQYF. The CDR3 DNA sequence: TGTGCCAGCAGCTTGCTAGCGGGAGCGTTTACCTACGAGCAGTACTTC.

The V call is TRBV6-5, the J call TRBJ2-3; tentative D call: TRBD2 (5 bases). There are 14 residues in the CDR3. Germline CDR1 reads MNHEY; CDR2 reads SVGAGI. Trimming removed 2 bases from V and 1 base from J, with 7 bases in between. The CDR3 nucleotides read TGTGCCAGCAGTTACGAGGGCCGCACAGATACGCAGTATTTT. Amino acids: CASSYEGRTDTQYF.

V and J are TRBV28 and TRBJ2-5; 10 positions match TRBD2. The V gene end was trimmed by 3 bases and the J gene end by 4 bases; junction bases not matched to a gene: 8. The CDR3 is made up of 16 amino acids. Germline-derived CDR1 and CDR2 are MDHEN and SYDVKM. CDR3 protein: CASSFPASGRRETQYF. CDR3 bases: TGTGCCAGCAGTTTCCCGGCTAGCGGGAGAAGAGAGACCCAGTACTTC.

The V and J genes are TRBV9 and TRBJ2-5; TRBD2 agrees at 10 bases. CDR3 size: 17 residues. The ends lost 0 bases at V and 3 bases at J; junction bases unmatched: 8. Germline lookup yields CDR1 SGDLS and CDR2 YYNGEE. CDR3 amino acids: CASSVAWVAGGKETQYF. Here the CDR3 DNA reads TGTGCCAGCAGCGTAGCATGGGTAGCGGGGGGAAAAGAGACCCAGTACTTC.

The chain has TRBV7-3 and TRBJ2-1; a possible D gene is TRBD2 (5 bases). The CDR3 runs to 13 residues. Trimming pared 2 bases from V and 7 bases from J, leaving 9 bases between. In germline, CDR1 is SGHTA, CDR2 FQGTGA. CDR3 in DNA: TGTGCCAGCAGCTTATACGAGGGAAATGAGCAGTTCTTC. It encodes CASSLYEGNEQFF.

The chain carries TRBV4-1 and TRBJ1-5; TRBD1 agrees at 7 bases. The trim removed 5 bases at V and 1 base at J, leaving 11 bases unmatched. This CDR3 has 17 residues. Germline CDR1 and CDR2: MGHRA and YSYEKL. CDR3 sequence: CASSRRSGTASNQPQHF. DNA of the CDR3: TGCGCCAGCAGCAGACGGTCAGGGACAGCCAGCAATCAGCCCCAGCATTTT.

V is TRBV19 and J is TRBJ1-1, with D maybe TRBD1 (6 bases). The CDR3 sequence is 17 residues long. V dropped 7 bases and J dropped 2 bases, with 23 bases sitting between them. Germline assignment: CDR1 LNHDA and CDR2 SQIVND (reference sequence). In nucleotides, the CDR3 is TGTGCCAGTACCGCCGGGACACTTCTGACTGTAAACACTGAAGCTTTCTTT. Protein product: CASTAGTLLTVNTEAFF.

The chain joins TRBV4-3 to TRBJ2-7, with D perhaps TRBD2 (6 bases). The CDR3 totals 17 residues. Trimming stripped 4 bases from V and 4 bases from J, with 23 bases between. The germline V gene has CDR1 LGHNA and CDR2 YSLEER. The CDR3 spells CASSRAGREALVYEQYF. In nucleotides, the CDR3 is TGCGCCAGCAGCCGCGCTGGCAGGGAGGCCTTAGTATACGAGCAGTACTTC.

This chain uses TRBV7-9 with TRBJ2-5, with 8 bases lining up with TRBD1. The ends lost 8 bases at V and 1 base at J; junction bases unmatched: 15. The germline V gene has CDR1 SEHNR and CDR2 FQNEAQ (reference sequence). This CDR3 comprises 17 residues. Written as DNA, the CDR3 is TGTGCCAGCGGGGTGCTCACGGGACAGGTGGGCCAAGAGACCCAGTACTTC. Its translation is CASGVLTGQVGQETQYF.

V and J are TRBV5-1 and TRBJ2-1; perhaps TRBD2 as D (6 bases). The CDR3 runs to 15 residues. Germline CDR1 reads SGHRS; CDR2 reads YFSETQ. Trimming took 2 bases from V and 10 from J, leaving 19 bases between them. CDR3 residues: CASSFSGVLYEEQFF. DNA of the CDR3: TGCGCCAGCAGCTTTTCGGGGGTCCTGTATGAGGAGCAGTTCTTC.

The sample holds one count of this clone. This rearrangement joins TRBV19 to TRBJ2-3; no definite D call. The V and J ends lost 5 bases and 0 bases respectively, with 9 bases between them. CDR1 and CDR2 (germline): LNHDA, SQIVND (reference sequence). The CDR3 length is 14 residues. The CDR3 DNA is TGTGCCAGTAGTCTCCCCGATAGCACAGATACGCAGTATTTT. This gives the protein CASSLPDSTDTQYF.

CDR3 DNA: TGTGCCAGCAGCGTATGGCCTGCTACTAGCGGGAACCTGGGGAATGAGCAGTTCTTC. As protein: CASSVWPATSGNLGNEQFF. V and J are TRBV9 and TRBJ2-1; 10 bases map to TRBD2. Germline assignment: CDR1 SGDLS and CDR2 YYNGEE. This CDR3 comprises 19 residues. V was clipped by 1 base and J by 7 bases; unmatched bases: 17.

The J gene is TRBJ2-1, the V gene TRBV6-1; D is perhaps TRBD1 (5 bases). Germline V lookup: CDR1 MNHNS, CDR2 SASEGT. The CDR3 totals 11 residues. V was cut by 6 bases and J by 6 bases, with 6 bases left in between. CDR3 DNA sequence: TGTGCCAGCAGCCAGGGCAATGAGCAGTTCTTC. It is translated as CASSQGNEQFF.

The chain combines TRBV30 with TRBJ2-1; TRBD2 matches 8 bases. Trimming removed 0 bases from V and 7 bases from J; junction bases left unmatched: 8. CDR1 is GTSNPN and CDR2 is SVGIG in the germline V gene (reference sequence). The CDR3 has 15 amino acids. DNA for the CDR3: TGTGCCTGGAGTGTAGGTCTAGCGGGCAATAATGAGCAGTTCTTC. Translated, it gives CAWSVGLAGNNEQFF. The whole variable domain, filled in from reference TRBV30 and TRBJ2-1, reads SQTIHQWPATLVQPVGSPLSLECTVEGTSNPNLYWYRQAAGRGLQLLFYSVGIGQISSEVPQNLSASRPQDRQFILSSKKLLLSDSGFYLCAWSVGLAGNNEQFFGPGTRLTVL.

The V and J genes are TRBV19 and TRBJ1-5; 7 nucleotides match TRBD1. The CDR3 length is 13 residues. With V trimmed by 2 bases and J by 7 bases, 2 bases remained unmatched. The V gene's germline CDR1 is LNHDA and CDR2 SQIVND (reference sequence). In DNA, the CDR3 is TGTGCCAGTAGTATAACAGGGGTACAGCCCCAGCATTTT. The encoded protein is CASSITGVQPQHF.

V and J are TRBV7-6 and TRBJ2-3; 11 bases match TRBD2. Trimming at V came to 1 base and at J to 5 bases, leaving 8 bases not matched to a gene. This CDR3 has 17 residues. The V gene's germline CDR1 is SGHVS and CDR2 FNYEAQ. The CDR3 spells CASSLELAGALLDTQYF. The CDR3 nucleotides read TGTGCCAGCAGCTTAGAACTAGCGGGGGCCCTGCTAGATACGCAGTATTTT.

V usage is TRBV19 and J usage is TRBJ1-1; the match to TRBD1 covers 7 bases. Germline lookup yields CDR1 LNHDA and CDR2 SQIVND (reference sequence). J lost 0 bases, V lost 6 bases, and 10 bases had no gene match. The CDR3 is 16 amino acids. DNA of the CDR3: TGTGCCAGTAGCACCAGGGACAGCCTGATGAACACTGAAGCTTTCTTT. Protein sequence: CASSTRDSLMNTEAFF.